This is a list of T cell receptor beta chains from one sample in a study of technical replicates of blood from several donors. The assay was immunoSEQ multiplex PCR, and TCRdb's table has in-frame clones only and misses some. The table lists roughly 56,000 clones, around 87% of them singletons. The sequenced sample consisted of PBMCs. These receptors all come from a human donor in good health. Some clones in this sample may be carry-over from other donors' samples. The CDR3 runs from the conserved cysteine through the conserved F or W. D genes are given only for firm matches. Clone size is stated in some rows and not others, as once, few, many or a class when expanded.

TGTGCCATCAGTCGCACCCAGGGAGGGGCAGGGACTGAAGCTTTCTTT CAISRTQGGAGTEAFF TRBV10-3 - TRBJ1-1 -
TGTGCCAGCAGCGTAGGGACAGGGGTCAACACCATATATTTT CASSVGTGVNTIYF TRBV7-2 TRBD1 TRBJ1-3 once
TGTGCCAGCAGCAAATGGGACAGGGGGGGGTCCGAAGCTTTCTTT CASSKWDRGGSEAFF TRBV7-9 TRBD1 TRBJ1-1 -
TGTGCCAGCAGCTTAGGGCGGGTGGGTCAGCCCCAGCATTTT CASSLGRVGQPQHF TRBV7-2 - TRBJ1-5 -
TGTGCCAGCAGTGTGACAGGCTTCAATGAGCAGTTCTTC CASSVTGFNEQFF TRBV2 - TRBJ2-1 once
TGTGCCAGCAGCACGAGGACAGGGGGCGCGGACTATGGCTACACCTTC CASSTRTGGADYGYTF TRBV7-2 TRBD1 TRBJ1-2 -
TGTGCCAGCAGTGAAGGCCATGGGGGGACCTACGAGCAGTACTTC CASSEGHGGTYEQYF TRBV2 - TRBJ2-7 -
TGTGCCAGCAGCGATACAGGGGCCTTGGTGGAGCTGTTTTTT CASSDTGALVELFF TRBV7-9 TRBD1 TRBJ2-2 -
TGCGCCAGCAGCCGCCCGGGAGACCAGGAGACCCAGTACTTC CASSRPGDQETQYF TRBV4-1 - TRBJ2-5 -
TGTGCCTGGAGATCCGGGGGGGCCTACAATGAGCAGTTCTTC CAWRSGGAYNEQFF TRBV30 TRBD2 TRBJ2-1 few
TGTGCCTGGAAAGAGGGTCGGAATGAGCAGTTCTTC CAWKEGRNEQFF TRBV30 - TRBJ2-1 -
TGTGCCAGCAGGGGGACAGCCTATAATTCACCCCTCCACTTT CASRGTAYNSPLHF TRBV2 TRBD1 TRBJ1-6 -
TGTGCCAGCAGCAGGACAGTTCCTAACTATGGCTACACCTTC CASSRTVPNYGYTF TRBV5-6 - TRBJ1-2 -
TGTGCCAGCAGCTTAAAGGGTAGCAGGGGGCCCCTAACCGGGGAGCTGTTTTTT CASSLKGSRGPLTGELFF TRBV7-2 TRBD1 TRBJ2-2 -
TGTGCGTTGCAGGGGGAAAGTGGAGATCAGCCCCAGCATTTT CALQGESGDQPQHF TRBV19 TRBD1 TRBJ1-5 -
TGTGCCAGCAGCCCCGACAGGGTTTTCGATCAGCCCCAGCATTTT CASSPDRVFDQPQHF TRBV27 TRBD1 TRBJ1-5 -
TGTGCCAGCAGCCACGGCAACCCCCGGGACAGAAACTATGGCTACACCTTC CASSHGNPRDRNYGYTF TRBV4-2 TRBD1 TRBJ1-2 -
TGTGCCAGTAGAACCGACAGGGGGGTCGCTGAAGCTTTCTTT CASRTDRGVAEAFF TRBV19 TRBD1 TRBJ1-1 few
TGTGCCAGTAGTATCCGGACTAGCGGGAACTCCTACGAGCAGTACTTC CASSIRTSGNSYEQYF TRBV19 TRBD2 TRBJ2-7 -
TGTGCCAGTAGGGCAGGGGCGGGTGGAAACACCATATATTTT CASRAGAGGNTIYF TRBV19 - TRBJ1-3 few
TGTGCCAGCAGCCCACAGACTAGAAGCGAGCAGTACTTC CASSPQTRSEQYF TRBV5-6 - TRBJ2-7 -
TGTGCCAGCAGTGAACAGGGGGCTGGTCAGCCCCAGCATTTT CASSEQGAGQPQHF TRBV6-1 TRBD1 TRBJ1-5 -
TGTGCCAGCAGTTTACGACAGGGGGGACAGCCCCAGCATTTT CASSLRQGGQPQHF TRBV27 TRBD1 TRBJ1-5 -
TGTGCCAGCAGCTTAGCAATCGGGATGGGATTTAATGAGCAGTTCTTC CASSLAIGMGFNEQFF TRBV11-2 - TRBJ2-1 -
TGTGCCAGCAGTGAAGCGGTGTTAAGGACAAGCTACGAGCAGTACTTC CASSEAVLRTSYEQYF TRBV2 - TRBJ2-7 -
TGTGCCAGCAGCGCCAAGGGGGACCTTGGTTCACCCCTCCACTTT CASSAKGDLGSPLHF TRBV9 - TRBJ1-6 few
TGTGCCAGCAGCGTGGCGGCGGGGCCTCTGGATGAGCAGTTCTTC CASSVAAGPLDEQFF TRBV9 - TRBJ2-1 -
TGCGCCAGCAGCTGGGATTACGGATCCCGGGGGACTGAAGCTTTCTTT CASSWDYGSRGTEAFF TRBV5-1 - TRBJ1-1 once
TGTGCCAGCAGCTTGGACAGGGAGCGGGAAAAACTGTTTTTT CASSLDREREKLFF TRBV5-6 - TRBJ1-4 -
TGTGCCAGCAGTTGGTCGGGTGGTTCACCCCTCCACTTT CASSWSGGSPLHF TRBV27 - TRBJ1-6 -
TGTGCCAGCAGTTACCGGATTAGCGGGAGTGCCGGGGAGCTGTTTTTT CASSYRISGSAGELFF TRBV6-5 TRBD2 TRBJ2-2 -
TGTGCCAGCAGCCGCTTACAGGGACCCTACGAGCAGTACTTC CASSRLQGPYEQYF TRBV7-2 - TRBJ2-7 -
TGTGCCAGCAGAAAACAGGGATCGGGCTACGAGCAGTACTTC CASRKQGSGYEQYF TRBV25-1 - TRBJ2-7 -
TGTGCCATCAGTGACTCAGTCGGGGCCAACGTCCTGACTTTC CAISDSVGANVLTF TRBV10-3 - TRBJ2-6 -
TGTGCCAGCAGCCTCTCGTACAGGCCCTATGGCTACACCTTC CASSLSYRPYGYTF TRBV5-8 - TRBJ1-2 -
TGTGCCAGCAGCCTTGGGAGGGCCACTGAAGCTTTCTTT CASSLGRATEAFF TRBV7-2 - TRBJ1-1 -
TGTGCCAGCTCACCACCCACCTACAATGAGCAGTTCTTC CASSPPTYNEQFF TRBV18 - TRBJ2-1 -
TGTGCCAGCTCCCCGAGCACAGATACGCAGTATTTT CASSPSTDTQYF TRBV18 - TRBJ2-3 -
TGTGCCAGCAGCGTAGGGGAGGGCCGGGTCTCTGGGGCCAACGTCCTGACTTTC CASSVGEGRVSGANVLTF TRBV9 TRBD2 TRBJ2-6 -
TGTGCCACGTCAGCCCCGGGAGATACGCAGTATTTT CATSAPGDTQYF TRBV27 - TRBJ2-3 once
TGTGCCTGGAGTCGGACTAGCGGGGTCGCGAACACCGGGGAGCTGTTTTTT CAWSRTSGVANTGELFF TRBV30 TRBD2 TRBJ2-2 -
TGTGCCAGCGGACTAGCGGGGACCAGGGATACGCAGTATTTT CASGLAGTRDTQYF TRBV6-5 TRBD2 TRBJ2-3 few
TGTGCCAGCAGCCAAGAGGGCCTAGCGGGAGCAGATACGCAGTATTTT CASSQEGLAGADTQYF TRBV4-2 TRBD2 TRBJ2-3 -
TGTGCCAGCTCACCAACAGGGGGGTCAGATACGCAGTATTTT CASSPTGGSDTQYF TRBV18 TRBD1 TRBJ2-3 -
TGCGCCAGCAGCTTGAGCACTAGCGTCTCCTACGAGCAGTACTTC CASSLSTSVSYEQYF TRBV5-1 TRBD2 TRBJ2-7 -
TGTGCCAGCAGCTTGGAGGATTTCGGGACCCAGTACTTC CASSLEDFGTQYF TRBV7-2 - TRBJ2-5 -
TGTGCCAGCTCACCCGGGACTAGCGGGAACTACGAGCAGTACTTC CASSPGTSGNYEQYF TRBV18 TRBD2 TRBJ2-7 -
TGCAGTGCCATGGGGGGGGCTGGTCAGCCCCAGCATTTT CSAMGGAGQPQHF TRBV29-1 - TRBJ1-5 -
TGTGCCAGCAGCCAGACAGGGGGCGCATCTGGGGGCTACACCTTC CASSQTGGASGGYTF TRBV7-3 TRBD1 TRBJ1-2 -
TGCGCCAGCAGCCACCAATCGGGACAGCGAGCTCTAAATGAGCAGTTCTTC CASSHQSGQRALNEQFF TRBV4-1 TRBD1 TRBJ2-1 -
TGTGCCAGCACCGACAGACAGGGGGGGACTAGCTCTGGAAACACCATATATTTT CASTDRQGGTSSGNTIYF TRBV19 TRBD1 TRBJ1-3 -
TGTGCCAGCAGCCAGGACAGGGGGCGCGACGAGCAGTACTTC CASSQDRGRDEQYF TRBV5-4 TRBD1 TRBJ2-7 -
TGTGCCACCAGCAGACAGGGTTCCAATGAAAAACTGTTTTTT CATSRQGSNEKLFF TRBV15 - TRBJ1-4 -
TGTGCCAGCAGCTTCTATGGGACTAGCGGGGTCAATGAGCAGTTCTTC CASSFYGTSGVNEQFF TRBV7-9 TRBD2 TRBJ2-1 -
TGTGCCAGCAGCTTGGTACAGGGCGAGCAGTACTTC CASSLVQGEQYF TRBV5-5 - TRBJ2-7 -
TGTGCCAGCAGTCGCGGTGCCTACGAGCAGTACTTC CASSRGAYEQYF TRBV27 - TRBJ2-7 -
TGTGCCAGCAGCTCGGGACTAGCGGGCAATACGCAGTATTTT CASSSGLAGNTQYF TRBV7-3 TRBD2 TRBJ2-3 few
TGTGCCAGCAGCTTGGGAGGGGGCAACTCTGGAAACACCATATATTTT CASSLGGGNSGNTIYF TRBV5-6 TRBD1 TRBJ1-3 few